This T cell receptor beta chain was captured by sequencing in a study of blood T cell repertoires in COVID-19. Assay: immunoSEQ multiplex PCR; the TCRdb copy retains only in-frame clones and omits some. Here the sample spans 50,000 or so clones, around 86% being singletons. This CDR3 has 17 amino acids. The V and J ends lost 0 bases and 7 bases, in that order; junction bases with no gene match: 7. In germline, CDR1 is MGHDK, CDR2 SYGVNS. The sequence was collected from a woman aged 55-70 years with acute or convalescent COVID-19. The specimen sequenced was peripheral blood. V gene TRBV25-1 combines with J gene TRBJ2-1; 12 nucleotides line up with TRBD2. The CDR3: CASSEYNLAGGLNEQFF. As DNA, the CDR3 is TGTGCCAGCAGTGAATATAATCTAGCGGGAGGGCTGAATGAGCAGTTCTTC.